These 3 T cell receptor beta chains were all obtained from the same sample, sequenced in a study of blood T cell repertoires in COVID-19. Clones were sequenced by immunoSEQ multiplex PCR, and TCRdb holds only the in-frame ones, with some missing. The table lists about 45,000 clones, around 85% of them singletons. The sequencing input was peripheral blood. The receptor set was obtained from a man aged 45-65 years with active COVID-19.

The chain is built from TRBV21-1 and TRBJ2-3; TRBD2 is taken as the D call from the table, unchecked against the DNA. TRBV21-1 is described as a pseudogene. The CDR3 extends over 16 amino acids. The CDR3 DNA follows: TGTGCCAGCAGCAAAGCAGGTAGCGGGAGGTTAGATACGCAGTATTTT. It specifies CASSKAGSGRLDTQYF.

This chain links TRBV18 with TRBJ1-2, with D maybe TRBD1 (5 bases). The V end lost 3 bases, the J end lost 7 bases, and 18 bases lay between the germline ends. The CDR3 contains 15 residues. Germline V lookup: CDR1 KGHSH, CDR2 LQKENI. This CDR3 reads CASSPQDKPGLGYTF. The CDR3 coding sequence is TGTGCCAGCTCACCCCAGGACAAACCCGGGCTTGGCTACACCTTC.

This chain links TRBV5-6 with TRBJ1-5; tentative D call: TRBD1 (5 bases). Germline V gene data show CDR1 as SGHDT and CDR2 as YYEEEE. V was clipped by 2 bases and J by 3 bases, with 15 bases between them. The CDR3 length is 16 residues. The CDR3 is CASSFGASVPNQPQHF. Written as DNA, the CDR3 is TGTGCCAGCAGCTTTGGGGCTTCGGTCCCCAATCAGCCCCAGCATTTT.